This T cell receptor beta chain is from a study of cytomegalovirus exposure and HLA in healthy donors. Study results and caveats: Trimming of TCR beta V- and J-genes showed a link, identified in a later analysis, to a missense DCLRE1C variant.

Germline V lookup: CDR1 SGDLS, CDR2 YYNGEE. V lost 4 bases and J lost 7, with 8 bases in between. The CDR3 has 11 residues. PCR employed 60 Vbeta and 13 Jbeta primers. The method was immunoSEQ multiplex PCR; TCRdb's version includes in-frame clones alone and lacks a portion of them. Of approximately 140,000 clones listed, 79% are singletons. This clone was recorded once. Its antigen is unknown. The sample was PBMCs. The TCR originated in a woman aged 35 to 49 in good health and CMV-seropositive. The genes are TRBV9 and TRBJ1-2; D unresolved. The CDR3 protein is CASSREGGYTF. The CDR3 DNA is TGTGCCAGCAGCCGGGAGGGTGGCTACACCTTC.